The entry below gives a single T cell receptor (beta chain) sequence along with its context. Antigen: not known. V was pared by 1 base and J by 8 bases, with 11 bases between. This CDR3 has 13 residues. Germline loops: CDR1 SGHTA, CDR2 FQGNSA. The data are from a study of cytotoxic CD8 clonotypes in ibrutinib-treated CLL. Study observations and caveats: Patients showed higher baseline clonality than age-matched healthy donors, and it tracked circulating CD8+ T-cell counts.

Measured with immunoSEQ multiplex PCR; TCRdb has only the in-frame clones, and not every one. This table has over 100,000 clones, roughly 57% appearing once. This clonotype originated in a human donor with chronic lymphocytic leukemia. This sequence joins TRBV7-2 and TRBJ1-1, with D unclear. Sequenced here: PBMCs, sampled after 24 months of ibrutinib treatment. The CDR3 reads CASSLVSQSEAFF. The CDR3 bases are TGTGCCAGCAGCTTAGTTTCCCAGTCAGAAGCTTTCTTT.